What follows describes a single T cell receptor beta chain. Assay used: immunoSEQ multiplex PCR; TCRdb lists only in-frame clones, some missing. Among approximately 740,000 clones listed, about 74% were seen once. This sample is part of a study of shared clonotypes between healthy human individuals. Study overall: Donors, aged 18 to 49, were a couple of women and three men.

The V gene lost 5 bases and the J gene lost 1 base, with 10 bases spanning the gap. The CDR3 has 14 amino acids. Germline V gene sequence: CDR1 SGHRS, CDR2 YFSETQ. The sample consisted of memory CD4+ T cells sorted from blood. As for subset: CD45RA-negative fraction. The chain employs TRBV5-1 and TRBJ2-1; D perhaps matches TRBD2 (6 bases). The TCR sequence derives from a woman aged 25 to 45 in good health. The CDR3 nucleotides are TGCGCCAGCAGAACGGGGGAATCCTACAATGAGCAGTTCTTC. Protein sequence: CASRTGESYNEQFF.